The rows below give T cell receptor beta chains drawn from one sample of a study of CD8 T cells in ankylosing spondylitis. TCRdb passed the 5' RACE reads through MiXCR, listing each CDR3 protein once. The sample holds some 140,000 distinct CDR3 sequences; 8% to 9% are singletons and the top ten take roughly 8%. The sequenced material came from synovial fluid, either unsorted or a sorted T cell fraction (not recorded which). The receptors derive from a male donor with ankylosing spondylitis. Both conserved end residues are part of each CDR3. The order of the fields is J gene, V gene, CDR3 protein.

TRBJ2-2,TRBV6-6,CAGRSSNTGELFF
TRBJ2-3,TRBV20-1,CSARTVFDTDTQYF
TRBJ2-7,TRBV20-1,CSASTGGRSYEQYF
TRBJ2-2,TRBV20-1,CSATLAGVDTGELFF
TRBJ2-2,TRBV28,CASSSNRESTGELFF
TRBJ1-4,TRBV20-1,CSASIGRNEKLFF
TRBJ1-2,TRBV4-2,CASSQRLTGTPTGYTF
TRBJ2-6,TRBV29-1,CGVSSGANVLTF
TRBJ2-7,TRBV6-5,CASSYSTGATKYEQYF
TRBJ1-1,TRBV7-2,CASSFKGGTEAFF
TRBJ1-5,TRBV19,CASRLGGDSNQPQHF
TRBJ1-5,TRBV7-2,CASSLEVGLKPQHF
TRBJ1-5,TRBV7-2,CASSPGSKNNQPQHF
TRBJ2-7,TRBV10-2,CATYLYEQYF
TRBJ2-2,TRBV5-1,CASSFTGGSNTGELFF
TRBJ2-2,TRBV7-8,CASSRTPVRGAGELFF
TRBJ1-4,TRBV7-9,CASSTGTGGAKLFF
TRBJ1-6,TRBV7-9,CASSEGQGGSHLHF
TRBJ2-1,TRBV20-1,CSASRLAGAGYNEQFF
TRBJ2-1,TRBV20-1,CSARLSSGSVYNEQFF
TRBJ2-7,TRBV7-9,CASRPWSSGAPYEQYF
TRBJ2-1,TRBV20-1,CSAREPQAVYNEQFF
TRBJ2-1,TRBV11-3,CASSPTSGNEQFF
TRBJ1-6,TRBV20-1,CSAPDSSYNSPLHF
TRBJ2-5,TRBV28,CASRQGQGGQETQYF
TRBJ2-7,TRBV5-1,CASSPGPTSYEQYF
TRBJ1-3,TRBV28,CASRRQPLSGNTIYF
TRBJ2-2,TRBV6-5,CASSPGSGVLFF
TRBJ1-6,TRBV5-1,CASSLASSDNSPLHF
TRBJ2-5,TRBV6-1,CASRPSDRQETQYF
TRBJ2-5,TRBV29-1,CSVVPGVETQYF
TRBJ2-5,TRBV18,CASSPPGQGRETQYF
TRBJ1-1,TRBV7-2,CASSLRPTQGHTEAFF
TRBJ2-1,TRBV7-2,CASIRQAGGNEQFF
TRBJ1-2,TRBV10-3,CAISESVVWLNYGYTF
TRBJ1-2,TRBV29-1,CSAQKGSGAGGYTF
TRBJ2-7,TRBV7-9,CASRQSGLAYEQYF
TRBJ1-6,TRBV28,CASSLNSGDSPLHF
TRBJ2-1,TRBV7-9,CASSRGQGARSNEQFF
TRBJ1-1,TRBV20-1,CSATGTGLTEAFF
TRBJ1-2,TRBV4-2,CASSPPSSRGGNGYTF
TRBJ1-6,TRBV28,CASSLSGLLSPLHF
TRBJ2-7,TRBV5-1,CASSLVKNEQYF
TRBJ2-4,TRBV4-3,CASSQDGLAGTKNIQYF
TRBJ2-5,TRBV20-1,CSVIPSGGQTQYF
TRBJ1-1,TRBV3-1,CASSSRGRTEAFF
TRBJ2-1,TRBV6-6,CASSYAGGEQFF
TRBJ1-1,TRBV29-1,CSVGATGWGNTEAFF
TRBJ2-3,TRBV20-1,CSAQRPNTDTQYF
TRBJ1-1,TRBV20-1,CSARGQQDMNTEAFF
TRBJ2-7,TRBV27,CATASRQVQYF
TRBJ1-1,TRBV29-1,CSGSSGSNTEAFF
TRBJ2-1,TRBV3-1,CASSSTGQVYDEQFF
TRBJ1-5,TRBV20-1,CSPIQVVNQPQHF